These 10 T cell receptor beta chains were all obtained from the same sample, sequenced in a study of blood T cell repertoires in COVID-19. Some clones are missing from TCRdb's copy, which holds only in-frame ones; the method was immunoSEQ multiplex PCR. There are about 95,000 clones in the sample; 85% to 95% occur only once, and just under 4% lies in the top ten. Sequenced: peripheral blood. These receptors were taken from a woman between 50 and 59 years old in a cohort sampled during active COVID-19.

The chain carries TRBV6-5 and TRBJ2-7, with 10 bases fitting TRBD2. The V and J ends lost 0 bases and 2 bases, in that order; junction bases with no gene match: 1. Germline V lookup: CDR1 MNHEY, CDR2 SVGAGI. The CDR3 length is 15 residues. The CDR3 sequence is CASSYSGTSAYEQYF. The CDR3 nucleotides are TGTGCCAGCAGTTACTCGGGGACTAGCGCCTACGAGCAGTACTTC.

The chain joins TRBV5-1 to TRBJ2-3; D may be TRBD2 (5 bases). V was shortened by 1 base and J by 3 bases, with 12 bases between the two germline ends. There are 15 residues in the CDR3. CDR1 SGHRS and CDR2 YFSETQ come from the germline V gene. The CDR3: CASSLLRESTDTQYF. The DNA for the CDR3 is TGCGCCAGCAGCTTGTTACGGGAAAGTACAGATACGCAGTATTTT.

CDR3 region: CASSLDAHEQFF. The CDR3 nucleotides are TGCGCCAGCAGCTTGGACGCGCATGAGCAGTTCTTC. The chain carries TRBV5-1 and TRBJ2-1; D uncertain. V was cut by 0 bases and J by 8 bases, with 6 bases left in between. The germline V gene has CDR1 SGHRS and CDR2 YFSETQ. This CDR3 contains 12 residues.

The genes are TRBV7-9 and TRBJ1-2; the D gene is possibly TRBD1 (6 bases). Germline assignment: CDR1 SEHNR and CDR2 FQNEAQ (reference sequence). Between the trimmed V and J ends, which lost 4 bases and 8 bases, there was a span of 14 bases. The CDR3 has 13 amino acids. This CDR3 reads CASSSPGGGGYTF. The CDR3, as DNA: TGTGCCAGCAGCTCCCCGGGGGGCGGGGGCTACACCTTC.

The chain recombines TRBV7-8 with TRBJ1-3, with a tentative D call TRBD1 (5 bases). The ends were cut back, 5 bases at V and 3 bases at J, with 17 bases in the middle. Germline values: CDR1 SGHVS, CDR2 FQNEAQ. CDR3 length equals 16 residues. CDR3 nucleotides: TGTGCCAGCAGCCCCCGGGGGAGGGAGGTTGGAAACACCATATATTTT. Its protein is CASSPRGREVGNTIYF. The whole variable domain, filled in from reference TRBV7-8 and TRBJ1-3, reads GAGVSQSPRYKVAKRGQDVALRCDPISGHVSLFWYQQALGQGPEFLTYFQNEAQLDKSGLPSDRFFAERPEGSVSTLKIQRTQQEDSAVYLCASSPRGREVGNTIYFGEGSWLTVV.

The chain couples TRBV27 to TRBJ1-1, with D uncertain. CDR1 MNHEY and CDR2 SMNVEV come from the germline V gene (reference sequence). V gave up 2 bases and J gave up 3 bases, with 10 bases separating them. The CDR3 is 14 residues long. The CDR3 DNA follows: TGTGCCAGCAGTTTAAACACGGAGTACACTGAAGCTTTCTTT. Encoded protein: CASSLNTEYTEAFF.

The CDR3 DNA follows: TGTGCCAGCAGCTTAGGATTAGCGGCTTACAATGAGCAGTTCTTC. Residues: CASSLGLAAYNEQFF. This chain joins TRBV7-3 and TRBJ2-1, with D maybe TRBD2 (6 bases). V was cut by 2 bases and J by 4 bases, with 12 bases left in between. CDR3 length equals 15 residues. Germline values: CDR1 SGHTA, CDR2 FQGTGA.

J is TRBJ2-7 and V is TRBV4-1, with 9 bases fitting TRBD2. The CDR3 runs 15 residues. CDR1 and CDR2 from the germline V gene are MGHRA and YSYEKL. The ends lost 4 bases at V and 4 bases at J; junction bases unmatched: 8. CDR3 coding DNA: TGCGCCAGCAGCCCTCGACTAGCGGCCGTTTACGAGCAGTACTTC. It translates to CASSPRLAAVYEQYF.

This clone was seen only once. This chain links TRBV6-1 with TRBJ1-6; the D gene is possibly TRBD1 (5 bases). Germline CDR1 and CDR2: MNHNS and SASEGT. V was pared by 4 bases and J by 9 bases, with 25 bases between. This CDR3 region has 18 residues. The CDR3, as DNA: TGTGCCAGCAGTGGGGAAAGGACCAGGGCGGTGCGCGGTTCACCCCTCCACTTT. It yields the protein CASSGERTRAVRGSPLHF.

The chain links TRBV2 to TRBJ1-1; 8 positions agree with TRBD1. CDR3 length equals 16 residues. V shed 3 bases and J 1 base; nucleotides not matched to a gene: 7. Germline V gene sequence: CDR1 SNHLY, CDR2 FYNNEI. The CDR3 protein is CASSEPGQARNTEAFF. CDR3 DNA sequence: TGTGCCAGCAGTGAGCCGGGACAGGCTCGGAACACTGAAGCTTTCTTT.